These T cell receptor beta chains were read from a single sample in a study of T-cell memory formation after mild COVID-19. Via MiXCR, TCRdb re-called the 5' RACE reads, giving one row per CDR3 protein. Of some 450,000 distinct CDR3 sequences in the sample, roughly 18% were seen once. The sequenced sample consisted of PBMCs or a T cell subset sorted from them (not recorded which). Receptor source: a man in his late teens or twenties who had mild COVID-19 (a few samples of this study predate the infection). Cell type and time point are not known. The CDR3 runs from the conserved cysteine through the conserved F or W. The D gene is left open where the match is weak. Some rows have no size entry. The others give once, few or many, or a class for an expanded clone.

TRBJ1-5	TRBV15	few	-	CATSRGTKQPQHF	TGTGCCACCAGCAGAGGTACGAAGCAGCCCCAGCATTTT
TRBJ2-1	TRBV6-5	few	TRBD2	CASSYFSGRQNEQFF	TGTGCCAGCAGTTACTTTAGCGGGCGACAAAATGAGCAGTTCTTC
TRBJ2-7	TRBV7-2	-	-	CASSLALVTYEQYF	TGTGCCAGCAGCTTAGCGCTAGTGACCTACGAGCAGTACTTC
TRBJ2-3	TRBV19	-	-	CASSIRGGITDTQYF	TGTGCCAGTAGTATTCGAGGCGGCATCACAGATACGCAGTATTTT
TRBJ1-5	TRBV4-1	few	-	CASSQEGRAQPQHF	TGCGCCAGCAGCCAAGAAGGTAGGGCTCAGCCCCAGCATTTT
TRBJ2-1	TRBV5-4	-	-	CASSLSTGYNEQFF	TGTGCCAGCAGCTTGAGTACGGGTTACAATGAGCAGTTCTTC
TRBJ1-6	TRBV6-5	few	-	CASTSVGTYNSPLHF	TGTGCCAGCACCTCGGTTGGTACCTATAATTCACCCCTCCACTTT
TRBJ2-1	TRBV6-5	few	-	CASSYDWTRDTEQFF	TGTGCCAGCAGTTATGATTGGACCCGGGACACTGAGCAGTTCTTC
TRBJ2-7	TRBV2	few	-	CASTGSGYEQYF	TGTGCCAGCACCGGGTCGGGATACGAGCAGTACTTC
TRBJ1-6	TRBV5-4	-	-	CASSLGQAWNSPLHF	TGTGCCAGCAGCTTGGGCCAGGCTTGGAATTCACCCCTCCACTTT
TRBJ1-2	TRBV9	-	-	CASSVEVTGPSYGYTF	TGTGCCAGCAGCGTAGAGGTGACAGGCCCCAGCTATGGCTACACCTTC
TRBJ1-2	TRBV7-8	few	-	CASRSQDDYGYTF	TGTGCCAGCAGGAGTCAGGACGACTATGGCTACACCTTC
TRBJ2-1	TRBV28	-	-	CASSLIRDEQFF	TGTGCCAGCAGCCTTATACGTGATGAGCAGTTCTTC
TRBJ2-3	TRBV7-8	-	TRBD2	CASSFSGGKDTQYF	TGTGCCAGCAGCTTCAGCGGGGGGAAGGATACGCAGTATTTT
TRBJ2-5	TRBV20-1	-	TRBD1	CSASPRDRGWETQYF	TGCAGTGCTAGCCCCCGGGACAGGGGATGGGAGACCCAGTACTTC
TRBJ2-5	TRBV28	few	-	CASTNQNTWGTQYF	TGTGCCAGCACCAATCAAAATACTTGGGGGACCCAGTACTTC
TRBJ1-2	TRBV4-3	-	-	CASSQVPRQGDGYTF	TGCGCCAGCAGCCAAGTACCTCGGCAGGGTGATGGCTACACCTTC
TRBJ1-2	TRBV27	-	-	CASSLGGAGNYGYTF	TGTGCCAGCAGTTTGGGGGGCGCGGGTAACTATGGCTACACCTTC
TRBJ2-5	TRBV4-1	-	TRBD2	CASSQGGLAGSETQYF	TGCGCCAGCAGCCAAGGGGGACTAGCGGGGTCTGAGACCCAGTACTTC
TRBJ2-3	TRBV5-1	many	TRBD2	CASSLIPAGGPDTQYF	TGCGCCAGCAGCTTGATTCCAGCGGGGGGGCCGGATACGCAGTATTTT
TRBJ2-1	TRBV7-9	-	TRBD2	CASSPPLTGGGQYNEQFF	TGTGCCAGCAGCCCCCCTCTCACTGGCGGGGGTCAGTACAATGAGCAGTTCTTC
TRBJ1-1	TRBV27	few	TRBD1	CASKTGMNTEAFF	TGTGCCAGCAAGACAGGGATGAACACTGAAGCTTTCTTT
TRBJ2-1	TRBV12-3/TRBV12-4	-	TRBD2	CASRNTGGGDYNEQFF	TGTGCCAGCAGAAACACTGGGGGAGGGGACTACAATGAGCAGTTCTTC
TRBJ2-1	TRBV20-1	many	-	CSALAERNEQFF	TGCAGTGCCCTTGCGGAACGGAATGAGCAGTTCTTC
TRBJ2-1	TRBV12-5	-	TRBD2	CASGLASGGAYEQFF	TGTGCTAGTGGTTTGGCTAGCGGGGGGGCCTATGAGCAGTTCTTC
TRBJ1-2	TRBV12-3/TRBV12-4	-	-	CASRKKGEWYGYTF	TGTGCCAGCAGGAAAAAGGGAGAATGGTATGGCTACACCTTC
TRBJ2-1	TRBV7-2	few	TRBD2	CASSSVVSGRDEQFF	TGTGCCAGCAGCTCCGTGGTGTCGGGGAGGGATGAGCAGTTCTTC
TRBJ1-2	TRBV2	-	-	CASSEWGPAYGYTF	TGTGCCAGCAGTGAATGGGGACCGGCCTATGGCTACACCTTC
TRBJ2-3	TRBV5-1	-	TRBD2	CASSLVPSGGRAPTDTQYF	TGCGCCAGCAGCTTGGTTCCTAGCGGGGGGAGGGCCCCCACAGATACGCAGTATTTT
TRBJ2-3	TRBV4-1	-	-	CASSSPGGDTDTQYF	TGCGCCAGCAGCTCTCCAGGGGGGGATACAGATACGCAGTATTTT
TRBJ2-5	TRBV5-1	-	TRBD2	CASTRTSGGRETQYF	TGCGCCAGCACTCGGACTAGCGGGGGCCGAGAGACCCAGTACTTC
TRBJ2-3	TRBV3-1	many	TRBD2	CASSQEVGLAGGFSTDTQYF	TGTGCCAGCAGCCAAGAGGTGGGGCTAGCGGGGGGCTTTTCCACAGATACGCAGTATTTT
TRBJ2-3	TRBV6-5	-	-	CARGQRGTQYF	TGTGCCAGAGGGCAGCGAGGTACGCAGTATTTT
TRBJ1-1	TRBV4-1	-	TRBD1	CASSQGLGRGTEAFF	TGCGCCAGCAGCCAAGGTTTGGGCAGGGGGACTGAAGCTTTCTTT
TRBJ2-1	TRBV5-1	-	-	CASSIGQISVNEQFF	TGCGCCAGCAGCATTGGACAGATCTCCGTTAATGAGCAGTTCTTC
TRBJ2-7	TRBV30	-	-	CAWSAGGWASYEQYF	TGTGCCTGGAGTGCTGGAGGGTGGGCCAGCTACGAGCAGTACTTC
TRBJ2-1	TRBV7-9	few	-	CASGIQGGRNEQFF	TGTGCCAGCGGGATCCAGGGGGGACGCAATGAGCAGTTCTTC
TRBJ2-1	TRBV10-3	few	TRBD1	CAISTGDEQFF	TGTGCCATCAGTACAGGGGATGAGCAGTTCTTC
TRBJ2-3	TRBV7-2	-	TRBD2	CASSTGTSGAWRADTQYF	TGTGCCAGCAGCACAGGGACTAGCGGGGCCTGGAGGGCAGATACGCAGTATTTT
TRBJ2-5	TRBV4-1	few	-	CASSQDLDVWETQYF	TGCGCCAGCAGCCAAGATCTGGACGTGTGGGAGACCCAGTACTTC
TRBJ2-7	TRBV18	-	TRBD2	CASSHTSGGESPSEQYF	TGTGCCAGCTCACATACTAGCGGGGGGGAAAGCCCCAGCGAGCAGTACTTC
TRBJ2-2	TRBV10-3	-	-	CAISEGQNTGELFF	TGTGCCATCAGTGAAGGCCAAAACACCGGGGAGCTGTTTTTT
TRBJ1-5	TRBV29-1	-	TRBD1	CSVGQGRHQPQHF	TGCAGCGTTGGACAGGGCCGACATCAGCCCCAGCATTTT
TRBJ2-1	TRBV5-1	-	-	CASSFELGAGSYNEQFF	TGCGCCAGCAGCTTCGAGTTGGGGGCAGGGTCCTACAATGAGCAGTTCTTC
TRBJ1-2	TRBV7-8	-	-	CASSLGQRGGYTF	TGTGCCAGCAGCTTAGGACAACGAGGCGGCTACACCTTC
TRBJ2-2	TRBV7-8	many	TRBD2	CASSLERGVNTGELFF	TGTGCCAGCAGCTTAGAGCGGGGGGTAAACACCGGGGAGCTGTTTTTT
TRBJ2-7	TRBV14	few	-	CASSPQGYSYEQYF	TGTGCCAGCAGCCCCCAGGGGTATAGCTACGAGCAGTACTTC
TRBJ2-2	TRBV2	-	TRBD1	CASRDRAGELFF	TGTGCCAGCAGGGACAGGGCCGGGGAGCTGTTTTTT